The TCR beta chain described here comes from a study of T cell changes during pregnancy in multiple sclerosis. CDR1 is GTSNPN and CDR2 is SVGIG in the germline V gene (reference sequence). The CDR3 length is 16 residues. The V and J ends lost 3 bases and 8 bases, in that order; junction bases with no gene match: 8. TCRdb's copy holds only in-frame clones and misses some; the assay was immunoSEQ multiplex PCR. The data contain almost 20,000 clones, around 85% of them singletons. The chain couples TRBV30 to TRBJ2-1; 15 bases match TRBD2. This sequence was found in a female donor in good health, enrolled as a control in a pregnancy study. Specimen: CD8+ T cells from peripheral blood mononuclear cells, collected after pregnancy. CDR3 amino acids: CAWSGTSGRPGHEQFF. The CDR3 DNA reads TGTGCCTGGAGCGGGACTAGCGGGAGGCCAGGCCATGAGCAGTTCTTC.